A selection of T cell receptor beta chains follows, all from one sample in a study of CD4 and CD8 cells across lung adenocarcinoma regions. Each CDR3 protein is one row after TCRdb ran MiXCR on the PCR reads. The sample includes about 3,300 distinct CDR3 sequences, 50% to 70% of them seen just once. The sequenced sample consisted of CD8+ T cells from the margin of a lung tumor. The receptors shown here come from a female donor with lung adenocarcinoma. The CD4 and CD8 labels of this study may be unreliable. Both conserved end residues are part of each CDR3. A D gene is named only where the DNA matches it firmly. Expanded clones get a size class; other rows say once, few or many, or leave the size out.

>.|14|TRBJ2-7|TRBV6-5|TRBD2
TGTGCCAGCAGTTTAGCGGGAGTGGAAAACGAGCAGTACTTC
CASSLAGVENEQYF
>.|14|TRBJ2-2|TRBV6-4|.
TGTGCCAGCAGACGGGCGGGGCGCGGCGGGGAGCTGTTTTTT
CASRRAGRGGELFF
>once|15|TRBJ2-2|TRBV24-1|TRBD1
TGTGCCACCAGTCAGACAGGGCGCCCCACCGGGGAGCTGTTTTTT
CATSQTGRPTGELFF
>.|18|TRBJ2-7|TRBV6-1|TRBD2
TGTGCCAGCAGTACCGGGGGGGCGGGGGGCCCCGACCCAGATACGCAGTACTTC
CASSTGGAGGPDPDTQYF
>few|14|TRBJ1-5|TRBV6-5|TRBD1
TGTGCCAGCAGTTGGCAGGGGGAAAGTCAGCCCCAGCATTTT
CASSWQGESQPQHF
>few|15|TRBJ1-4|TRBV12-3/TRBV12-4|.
TGTGCCAGCAGTCAAAGGGGACGGTTTAATGAAAAACTGTTTTTT
CASSQRGRFNEKLFF
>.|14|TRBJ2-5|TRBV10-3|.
TGTGCCATCAGTGTGGCCGGGACCCAAGAGACCCAGTACTTC
CAISVAGTQETQYF
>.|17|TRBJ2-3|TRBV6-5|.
TGTGCCAGCAGTTACTCCAACTGGGGGACTAGCACAGATACGCAGTATTTT
CASSYSNWGTSTDTQYF
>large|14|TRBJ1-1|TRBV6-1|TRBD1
TGTGCCAGCAGGGAGGGACAGGGTGTCACTGAAGCTTTCTTT
CASREGQGVTEAFF
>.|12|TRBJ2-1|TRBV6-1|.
TGTGCGAGCAGTGCGAACCGGGATGAGCAGTTCTTC
CASSANRDEQFF
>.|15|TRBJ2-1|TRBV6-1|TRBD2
TGTGCCAGCAGTGTTTCTAGCGGGAGACACAATGAGCAGTTCTTC
CASSVSSGRHNEQFF
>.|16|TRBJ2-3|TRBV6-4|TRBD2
TGTGCCAGCAGTGAGGCTAGCGGGAGTCACACAGATACGCAGTATTTT
CASSEASGSHTDTQYF
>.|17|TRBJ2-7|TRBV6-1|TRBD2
TGTGCCAGCAGTGCGGGAACTAGCGGGAGGGATTCCTACGAGCAGTACTTC
CASSAGTSGRDSYEQYF
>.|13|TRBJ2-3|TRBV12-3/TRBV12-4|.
TGTGCCAGCAGGACTCAACATGGAGATACGCAGTATTTT
CASRTQHGDTQYF
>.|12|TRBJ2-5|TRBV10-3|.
TGTGCCACCCAGGCCTACCAAGAGACCCAGTACTTC
CATQAYQETQYF
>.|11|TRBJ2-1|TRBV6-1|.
TGTGCCAGCCGGCGCAACAATGAGCAGTTCTTC
CASRRNNEQFF
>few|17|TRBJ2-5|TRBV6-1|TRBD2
TGTGCCAGCAGTCCGCCTGGGACTAGGGGGGAGGTCAGGACCCAGTACTTC
CASSPPGTRGEVRTQYF
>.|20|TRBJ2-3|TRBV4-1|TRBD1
TGCGCCAGCAGCCAACCCCATTTGGGGACAGGGGGCGGTAGCACAGATACGCAGTATTTT
CASSQPHLGTGGGSTDTQYF
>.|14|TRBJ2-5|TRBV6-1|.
TGTGCCAGCAGGAGAGCTTCTAGGGGAGAGACCCAGTACTTC
CASRRASRGETQYF
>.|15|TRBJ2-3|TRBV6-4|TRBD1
TGTGCCAGGGGGGATGGGGCAGGGGGCACAGATACGCAGTATTTC
CARGDGAGGTDTQYF
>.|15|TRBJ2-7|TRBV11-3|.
TGTGCCAGCAGCTTAGGCGGGACAGCTATCTACGAGCAGTACTTC
CASSLGGTAIYEQYF
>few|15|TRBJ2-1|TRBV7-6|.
TGTGCCAGCAGCCCCGGCGGGGCCCGGCACAATGAGCAGTTCTTC
CASSPGGARHNEQFF
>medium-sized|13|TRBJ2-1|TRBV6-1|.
TGTGCCAGCAGTAAACAGTGGAGCGATGAGCAGTTCTTC
CASSKQWSDEQFF
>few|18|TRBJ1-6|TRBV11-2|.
TGTGCCAGCAGCTTAGCGACAGCCAGAAGCTCCTATAATTCACCCCTCCACTTT
CASSLATARSSYNSPLHF
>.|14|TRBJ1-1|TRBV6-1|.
TGTGCCAGCAACGTTGGACAAATGAACACTGAAGCTTTCTTT
CASNVGQMNTEAFF
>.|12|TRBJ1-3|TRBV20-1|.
TGCAGTGCTGATCGGAAGAGCACACGTCTATATTTT
CSADRKSTRLYF
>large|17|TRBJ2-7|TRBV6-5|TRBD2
TGTGCCAGCAGTTATACCCTTGACGGGGGGGCCTCCTACGAGCAGTACTTC
CASSYTLDGGASYEQYF
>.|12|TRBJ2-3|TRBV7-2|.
TGTGCCAGCAGCTTAGTGCTAGTTCCGCAGTATTTT
CASSLVLVPQYF
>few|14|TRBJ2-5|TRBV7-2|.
TGTGCCAGCGGCCAGGACAGACGCCAAGAGACCCAGTACTTC
CASGQDRRQETQYF
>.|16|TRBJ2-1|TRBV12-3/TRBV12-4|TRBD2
TGTGCCAGCAGTCCCACACGACTAGCGGCGGACAATGAGCAGTTCTTC
CASSPTRLAADNEQFF
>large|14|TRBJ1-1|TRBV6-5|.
TGTGCCAGCAGTTACTCGACTGGGAACACTGAAGCTTTCTTT
CASSYSTGNTEAFF
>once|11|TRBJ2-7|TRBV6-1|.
TGTGCCAGCACCATAACCTACGAGCAGTACTTC
CASTITYEQYF
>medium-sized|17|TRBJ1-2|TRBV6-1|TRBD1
TGTGCCAGCAGACTGGGTACGACGGGACAGGGGCGATATGGCTACACCTTC
CASRLGTTGQGRYGYTF
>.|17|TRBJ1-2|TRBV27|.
TGTGCCAGCAGTTTAGATTTCGAGCAGAGCGTGGGGGGCCTTTACACCTTC
CASSLDFEQSVGGLYTF
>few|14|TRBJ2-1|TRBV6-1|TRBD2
TGTGCCAGCAGCGGACTAGCGGATCACAATGAGCAGTTCTTC
CASSGLADHNEQFF